This TCR beta chain was found in a study of early T cells in non-severe SARS-CoV-2 infection. Overall study context: Sequencing used unsorted whole-blood bulk RNA, so chains lack pairing.

Attached unique molecular identifiers marked individual cDNA molecules. TCRdb re-called the 5' RACE reads with MiXCR, one entry per CDR3 protein. Here the sample spans roughly 100,000 distinct CDR3 sequences, less than 15% being singletons. This clonotype appeared a few times. This CDR3 is built from 14 residues. Trimming took 6 bases from V and 6 from J; bases not matched to a gene: 7. The source material was whole blood. The J gene is TRBJ1-5, the V gene TRBV12-3 or TRBV12-4; 8 bases agree with TRBD1. The origin of this receptor is an adult who was a healthcare worker with PCR-confirmed SARS-CoV-2 infection or an uninfected control (not recorded which). The chain's CDR3 is CASSTGQELQPQHF. Here the CDR3 DNA reads TGTGCCAGCAGCACGGGACAGGAACTTCAGCCCCAGCATTTT.